This is a list of T cell receptor beta chains from one sample in a study of blood T cell repertoires in COVID-19. Sequenced by immunoSEQ multiplex PCR; TCRdb stores in-frame clones only, minus some. The repertoire holds about 30,000 clones, around nine tenths seen once, with around 10% in the top ten. Sequencing was carried out using peripheral blood. All receptors come from a human donor in a cohort sampled during active COVID-19. CDR3s include the opening cysteine and the closing phenylalanine or tryptophan. D genes are given only for firm matches. For some rows the clone size is stated as once, few or many, or as a class when expanded; others skip it.

abundance	j_gene	v_gene	d_gene	CDR3nt	CDR3aa
NA	TRBJ2-3	TRBV7-9	NA	TGTGCCAGCAGCTTAGAGGGAGTAGGCACAGATACGCAGTATTTT	CASSLEGVGTDTQYF
NA	TRBJ1-6	TRBV27	TRBD1	TGTGCCAGCAGTCCAAAGGGGACAGGGGCCTTCTATAATTCACCCCTCCACTTT	CASSPKGTGAFYNSPLHF
few	TRBJ1-1	TRBV16	NA	TGTGCCAGCAGCCCAGCTAGGGGGACTGAAGCTTTCTTT	CASSPARGTEAFF
NA	TRBJ1-2	TRBV19	TRBD1	TGTGCCAGTACTAAGGACAGGGGCATAGGAAGGGGCTACACCTTC	CASTKDRGIGRGYTF
NA	TRBJ1-1	TRBV3-1/TRBV3-2	NA	TGTGCCAGCAGCCCGGACCAACGGGGGGGCACTGAAGCTTTCTTT	CASSPDQRGGTEAFF
NA	TRBJ1-1	TRBV29-1	TRBD1	TGCAGCGCTACCCTGACAGGGAGGTCTGAAGCTTTCTTT	CSATLTGRSEAFF
once	TRBJ2-7	TRBV6-5	TRBD2	TGTGCCAGCAGAAAAGCGGGGGGGCTGCGCGAGCAGTACTTC	CASRKAGGLREQYF
NA	TRBJ2-1	TRBV23-1	TRBD1	TGCGCCAGCAGTCTAATTCACAGGGGGCGCGGTAATGAGCAGTTCTTC	CASSLIHRGRGNEQFF
NA	TRBJ1-1	TRBV6-6	TRBD1	TGTGCCAGCAACCATCAACAGGGGGAAGCTTTCTTT	CASNHQQGEAFF
NA	TRBJ1-6	TRBV18	NA	TGTGCCAGCTCTCCAGGGCGGGATTCACCCCTCCACTTT	CASSPGRDSPLHF
NA	TRBJ2-7	TRBV11-2	TRBD2	TGTGCCAGCAGCCAGGAACTAGCGGGGATTTTCTACGAGCAGTACTTC	CASSQELAGIFYEQYF
NA	TRBJ2-1	TRBV6-5	NA	TGTGCCAGCAGTACGGCAGGGGCGAGATACAATGAGCAGTTCTTC	CASSTAGARYNEQFF
NA	TRBJ1-4	TRBV6-6	NA	TGTGCCAGCATGGGGGGAAATGAAAAACTGTTTTTT	CASMGGNEKLFF
NA	TRBJ1-5	TRBV19	NA	TGTGCCAGTAGTACCGTAAACAATCAGCCCCAGCATTTT	CASSTVNNQPQHF
NA	TRBJ1-2	TRBV18	NA	TGTGCCAGCTCGACCCCCTACAGGGATGGCTACACCTTC	CASSTPYRDGYTF
NA	TRBJ2-6	TRBV19	TRBD1	TGTGCCAGTAGGGGGGACAGGTTTAACTCTGGGGCCAACGTCCTGACTTTC	CASRGDRFNSGANVLTF
NA	TRBJ2-1	TRBV30	TRBD2	TGTGCCTGGCTAGCGGGAGGGTACAATGAGCAGTTCTTC	CAWLAGGYNEQFF
NA	TRBJ2-7	TRBV7-8	NA	TGTGCCAGCAGCTTAGCGCGGCTAGCCTACGAGCAGTACTTC	CASSLARLAYEQYF
NA	TRBJ2-7	TRBV7-2	TRBD1	TGTGCCAGCAGCTTGGGGGACAGGGTTGCCTACGAGCAGTACTTC	CASSLGDRVAYEQYF
NA	TRBJ1-4	TRBV19	NA	TGTGCCAGTAGTACCGGGGCTGGGGGGAATGAAAAACTGTTTTTT	CASSTGAGGNEKLFF
NA	TRBJ1-6	TRBV3-1/TRBV3-2	TRBD1	TGTGCCAGCAGCCAGGGTGGGACAGGGGGTCTCTCCTATAATTCACCCCTCCACTTT	CASSQGGTGGLSYNSPLHF
NA	TRBJ2-7	TRBV6-2/TRBV6-3	NA	TGTGCCAGCAGTCGGACAGAATCCTACGAGCAGTACTTC	CASSRTESYEQYF
NA	TRBJ2-5	TRBV7-6	NA	TGTGCCAGCAGCTCTAACGCAGCGGGCCAAGAGACCCAGTACTTC	CASSSNAAGQETQYF
few	TRBJ2-7	TRBV5-1	TRBD2	TGCGCCAGCAGCCCCGCCTCTAGCGGGGGACTGAACGAGCAGTACTTC	CASSPASSGGLNEQYF
few	TRBJ2-7	TRBV6-1	TRBD1	TGTGCCAGCAGTGAAGCCGATGAAGGGGGCGACGAGCAGTACTTC	CASSEADEGGDEQYF
NA	TRBJ2-3	TRBV5-8	TRBD1	TGTGCCAGGAACCGGGGACAGAGCACAGATACGCAGTATTTT	CARNRGQSTDTQYF
NA	TRBJ1-4	TRBV6-5	TRBD1	TGTGCCAGCAGTAGGACAGGGAGAGGTGAAAAACTGTTTTTT	CASSRTGRGEKLFF
NA	TRBJ1-2	TRBV6-5	NA	TGTGCCAGCAGTTCAGGGGAGAACTATGGCTACACCTTC	CASSSGENYGYTF
NA	TRBJ2-2	TRBV4-1	TRBD2	TGCGCCAGCAGCCAGTCAGAAATCGGGGGGTCCACCGGGGAGCTGTTTTTT	CASSQSEIGGSTGELFF
NA	TRBJ2-7	TRBV7-9	TRBD1	TGTGCCAGCAGCTCGTCCGGGACAGGGAGGGGCGAGCAGTACTTC	CASSSSGTGRGEQYF
NA	TRBJ1-2	TRBV29-1	NA	TGCAGCGTTATGGACACAGGCGGGACTAACTATGGCTACACCTTC	CSVMDTGGTNYGYTF
NA	TRBJ2-2	TRBV27	TRBD1	TGTGCCAGCAGTTCCCGAGGATCAGGGGGACACGGGGAGCTGTTTTTT	CASSSRGSGGHGELFF
NA	TRBJ2-7	TRBV11-2	TRBD2	TGTGCCAGCAGCCAGGGACTAGCGGGCCCCTACGAGCAGTACTTC	CASSQGLAGPYEQYF
NA	TRBJ1-1	TRBV18	TRBD1	TGTGCCAGCTCACTTCCGACAGGGACGAACACTGAAGCTTTCTTT	CASSLPTGTNTEAFF
NA	TRBJ2-2	TRBV7-9	NA	TGTGCCAGCACCCCCGTACAGACGAACACCGGGGAGCTGTTTTTT	CASTPVQTNTGELFF
NA	TRBJ2-3	TRBV27	TRBD1	TGTGCCAGCAGTTCACAAGACAGGGGGTCTGGCTCAGATACGCAGTATTTT	CASSSQDRGSGSDTQYF
NA	TRBJ1-2	TRBV3-1/TRBV3-2	TRBD1	TGTGCCAGCACCTTGACAGGGGGCCTCAATGGCTACACCTTC	CASTLTGGLNGYTF
NA	TRBJ1-2	TRBV30	NA	TGTGCCTGGGGGTGGCAGGGAGGTTTCTATGGCTACACCTTC	CAWGWQGGFYGYTF
medium-sized	TRBJ2-7	TRBV6-6	NA	TGTGCCAGCGGACAGACTAACTACGAGCAGTACTTC	CASGQTNYEQYF
NA	TRBJ2-3	TRBV9	TRBD1	TGTGCCAGCAGCCCCTTCCGGACAGGGCCGACTAGCACAGATACGCAGTATTTT	CASSPFRTGPTSTDTQYF
NA	TRBJ2-3	TRBV6-6	NA	TGTGCCAGCAGTTGGGAACTAGACGGTACGCAGTATTTT	CASSWELDGTQYF
NA	TRBJ1-1	TRBV5-4	TRBD1	TGTGCCAGCAGCTTAGACAGGGGTCGCGGCACTGAAGCTTTCTTT	CASSLDRGRGTEAFF
NA	TRBJ2-3	TRBV28	TRBD2	TGTGCCAGCAGTACACATAGCGGGGGGACCCGATACTACACAGATACGCAGTATTTT	CASSTHSGGTRYYTDTQYF
NA	TRBJ1-2	TRBV6-5	TRBD1	TGTGCCAGCAGTTACTCGATCCAGGGGGCGTGGGGCTACACCTTC	CASSYSIQGAWGYTF
NA	TRBJ2-5	TRBV11-2	TRBD1	TGTGCCAGCAGCTACAGGGGCGGGGAGACCCAGTACTTC	CASSYRGGETQYF
NA	TRBJ1-1	TRBV2	NA	TGTGCCACGAGTCAGAACACTGAAGCTTTCTTT	CATSQNTEAFF
NA	TRBJ1-1	TRBV21-1	NA	TGTGCCAGCAGCAAAAGCGAGTCGCAGGGGGAGACTGAAGCTTTCTTT	CASSKSESQGETEAFF
NA	TRBJ1-1	TRBV14	NA	TGTGCCAGCAGCCAAGATCGGGAAAGGGCCGGTGGAGCTTTCTTT	CASSQDRERAGGAFF
few	TRBJ2-2	TRBV7-9	TRBD2	TGTGCCAGCAGCTCCGGACTAGCGGGAGATTCCGGGGAGCTGTTTTTT	CASSSGLAGDSGELFF
NA	TRBJ1-2	TRBV2	TRBD1	TGTGCCAGCACCGGGACAGGGAGAGATGGCTACACCTTC	CASTGTGRDGYTF
NA	TRBJ1-6	TRBV2	NA	TGTGCCAGCAGCGGGACTAGTTCACCCCTCCACTTT	CASSGTSSPLHF
NA	TRBJ2-1	TRBV24-1	NA	TGTGCCACCAGTGGGGTACAGCCCAAAACCAATGAGCAGTTCTTC	CATSGVQPKTNEQFF
NA	TRBJ2-2	TRBV11-3	TRBD1	TGTGCCAGCAGCAGACAGGGCGGGGAGCTGTTTTTT	CASSRQGGELFF